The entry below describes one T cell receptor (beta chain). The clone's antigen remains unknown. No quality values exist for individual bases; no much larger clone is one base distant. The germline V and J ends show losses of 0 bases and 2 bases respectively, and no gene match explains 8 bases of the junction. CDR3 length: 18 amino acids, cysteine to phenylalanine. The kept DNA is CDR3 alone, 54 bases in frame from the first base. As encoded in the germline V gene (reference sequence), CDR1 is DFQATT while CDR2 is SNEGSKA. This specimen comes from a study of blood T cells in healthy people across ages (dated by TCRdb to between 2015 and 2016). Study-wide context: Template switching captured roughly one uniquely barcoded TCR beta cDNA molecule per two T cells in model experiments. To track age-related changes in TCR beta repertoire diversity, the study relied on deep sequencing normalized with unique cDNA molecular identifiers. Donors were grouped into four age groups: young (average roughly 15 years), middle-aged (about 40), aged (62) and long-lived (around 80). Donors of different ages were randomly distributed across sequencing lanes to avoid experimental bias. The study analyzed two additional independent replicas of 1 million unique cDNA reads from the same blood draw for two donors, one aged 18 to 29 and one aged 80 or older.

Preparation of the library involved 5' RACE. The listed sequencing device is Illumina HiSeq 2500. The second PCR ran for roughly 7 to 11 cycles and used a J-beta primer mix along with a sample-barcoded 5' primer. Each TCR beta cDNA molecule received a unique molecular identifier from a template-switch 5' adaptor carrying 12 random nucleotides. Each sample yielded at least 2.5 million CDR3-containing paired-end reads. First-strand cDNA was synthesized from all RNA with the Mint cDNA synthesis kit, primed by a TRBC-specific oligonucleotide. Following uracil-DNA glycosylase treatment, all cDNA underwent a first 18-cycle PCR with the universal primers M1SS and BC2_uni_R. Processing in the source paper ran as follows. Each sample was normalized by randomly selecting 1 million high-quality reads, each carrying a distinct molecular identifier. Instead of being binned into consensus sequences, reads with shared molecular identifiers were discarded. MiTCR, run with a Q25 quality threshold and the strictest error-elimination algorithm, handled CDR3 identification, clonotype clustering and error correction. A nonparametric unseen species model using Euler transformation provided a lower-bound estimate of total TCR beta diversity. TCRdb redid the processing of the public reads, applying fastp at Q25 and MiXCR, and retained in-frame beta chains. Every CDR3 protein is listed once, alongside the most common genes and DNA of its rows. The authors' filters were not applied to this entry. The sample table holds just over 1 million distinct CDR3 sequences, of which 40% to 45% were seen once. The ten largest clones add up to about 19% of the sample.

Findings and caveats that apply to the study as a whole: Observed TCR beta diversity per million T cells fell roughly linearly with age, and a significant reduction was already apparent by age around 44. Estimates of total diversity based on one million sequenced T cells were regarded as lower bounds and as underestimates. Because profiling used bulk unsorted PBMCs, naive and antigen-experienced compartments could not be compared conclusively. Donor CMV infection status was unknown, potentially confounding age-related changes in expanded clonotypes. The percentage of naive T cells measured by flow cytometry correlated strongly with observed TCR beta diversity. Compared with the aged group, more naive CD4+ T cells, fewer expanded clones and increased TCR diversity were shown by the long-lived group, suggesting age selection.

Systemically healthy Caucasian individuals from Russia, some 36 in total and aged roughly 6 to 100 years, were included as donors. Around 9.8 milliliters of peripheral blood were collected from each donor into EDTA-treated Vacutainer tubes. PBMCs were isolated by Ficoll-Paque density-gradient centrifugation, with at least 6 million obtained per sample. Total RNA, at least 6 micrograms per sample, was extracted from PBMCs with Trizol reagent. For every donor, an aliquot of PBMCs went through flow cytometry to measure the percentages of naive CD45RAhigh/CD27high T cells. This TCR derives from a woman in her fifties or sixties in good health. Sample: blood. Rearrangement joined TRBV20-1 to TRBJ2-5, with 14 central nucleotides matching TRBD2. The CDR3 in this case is CSARDPQRLAGGQETQYF. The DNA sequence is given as TGCAGTGCTAGAGATCCCCAGCGACTAGCGGGAGGGCAAGAGACCCAGTACTTC.